This T cell receptor beta chain was recorded in a study of blood T cell repertoires in COVID-19. Study overall: Sources were T cells, B-cell-depleted T cells, or PBMCs; the material itself was cDNA or gDNA.

Cohorts were based on clinical histories the participants reported. Either two negative PCRs, clearance, or symptom resolution qualified Cohort 3 donors as recovered. Per the original data handling: Reference gene primers were amplified, and this amplification served to estimate nucleated cell counts. Method: immunoSEQ multiplex PCR; TCRdb's copy keeps in-frame clones and lacks some. The V and J calls and clone size come from that table; D and trimming were worked out from the DNA. The table includes about 380,000 clones, 87% detected once. The sample was PBMCs or T cells enriched from blood (not recorded which). This clonotype originated in a man under 40 who had recovered from COVID-19.

CDR3 sequence: CASSDSGSTGTQYF. In nucleotides, the CDR3 is TGTGCCAGCAGCGACTCCGGGTCGACCGGGACCCAGTACTTC. V usage is TRBV9 and J usage is TRBJ2-5; unclear D gene. The V end lost 3 bases, the J end lost 7 bases, and 16 bases lay between the germline ends. The germline gives CDR1 SGDLS, CDR2 YYNGEE. The CDR3 loop spans 14 amino acids.